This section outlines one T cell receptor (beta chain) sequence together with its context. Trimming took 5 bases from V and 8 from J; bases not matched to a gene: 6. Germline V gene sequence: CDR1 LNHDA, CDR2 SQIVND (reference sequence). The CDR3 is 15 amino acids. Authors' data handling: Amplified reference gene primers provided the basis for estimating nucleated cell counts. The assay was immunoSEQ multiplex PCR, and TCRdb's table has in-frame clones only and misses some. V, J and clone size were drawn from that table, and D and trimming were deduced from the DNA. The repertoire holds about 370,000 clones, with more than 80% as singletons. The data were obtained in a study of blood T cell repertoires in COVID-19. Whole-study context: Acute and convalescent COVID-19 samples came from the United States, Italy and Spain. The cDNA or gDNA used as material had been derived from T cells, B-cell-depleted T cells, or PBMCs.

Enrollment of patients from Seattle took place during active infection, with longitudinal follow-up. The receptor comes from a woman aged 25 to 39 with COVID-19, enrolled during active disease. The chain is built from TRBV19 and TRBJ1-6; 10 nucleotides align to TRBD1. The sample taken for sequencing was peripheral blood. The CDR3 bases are TGTGCCAGTAGTGCCCCGGGACAGGGGTATTCACCCCTCCACTTT. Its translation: CASSAPGQGYSPLHF.